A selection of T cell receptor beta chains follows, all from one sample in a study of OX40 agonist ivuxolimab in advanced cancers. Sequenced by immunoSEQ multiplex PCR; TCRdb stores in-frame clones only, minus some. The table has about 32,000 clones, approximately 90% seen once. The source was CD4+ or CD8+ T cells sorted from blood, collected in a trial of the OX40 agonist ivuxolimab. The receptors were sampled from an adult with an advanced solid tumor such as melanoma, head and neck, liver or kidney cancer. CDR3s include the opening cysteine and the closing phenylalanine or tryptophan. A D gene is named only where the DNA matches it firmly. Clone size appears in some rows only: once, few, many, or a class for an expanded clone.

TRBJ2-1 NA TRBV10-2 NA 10 CASKLKEQFF TGCGCCAGCAAACTGAAAGAGCAGTTCTTC
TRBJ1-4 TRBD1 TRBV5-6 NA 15 CASNLRTGAYEKLFF TGTGCCAGCAACTTGCGAACAGGGGCGTATGAAAAACTGTTTTTT
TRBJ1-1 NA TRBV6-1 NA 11 CASSQDTEAFF TGTGCCAGCAGTCAGGACACTGAAGCTTTCTTT
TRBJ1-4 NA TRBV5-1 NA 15 CASSLAGDLREKLFF TGCGCCAGCAGCTTGGCCGGCGATCTCCGAGAAAAACTGTTTTTT
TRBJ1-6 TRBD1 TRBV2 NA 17 CASSEAPGQGLDSPLHF TGTGCCAGCAGTGAAGCCCCTGGACAGGGGTTGGATTCACCCCTCCACTTT
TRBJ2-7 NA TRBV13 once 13 CASSGRNGYEQYF TGTGCCAGCAGCGGTAGGAACGGATACGAGCAGTACTTC
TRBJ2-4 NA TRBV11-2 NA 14 CASSSPSNKNIQYF TGTGCCAGCAGCTCCCCTAGCAACAAAAACATTCAGTACTTC
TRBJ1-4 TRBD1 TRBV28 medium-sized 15 CASSLEQGVGEKLFF TGTGCCAGCAGTTTAGAACAGGGGGTTGGGGAAAAACTGTTTTTT
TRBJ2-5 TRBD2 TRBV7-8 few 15 CASSSGGGWGETQYF TGTGCCAGCAGCTCAGGCGGGGGATGGGGGGAGACCCAGTACTTC
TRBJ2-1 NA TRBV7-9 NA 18 CASNSGNLNPSSYNEQFF TGTGCCAGCAACTCCGGGAACTTAAATCCGAGCTCCTACAATGAGCAGTTCTTC
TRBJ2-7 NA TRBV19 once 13 CASSIRQAYEQYF TGTGCCAGTAGTATCAGACAGGCCTACGAGCAGTACTTC
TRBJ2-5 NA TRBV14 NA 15 CASSQDLIGRETQYF TGTGCCAGCAGCCAAGATCTAATAGGTCGAGAGACCCAGTACTTC
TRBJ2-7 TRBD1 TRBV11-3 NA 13 CASSAGQAYEQYF TGTGCCAGCAGCGCGGGACAGGCCTACGAGCAGTACTTC
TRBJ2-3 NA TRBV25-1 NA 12 CASSNRGDTQYF TGTGCCAGCAGTAACCGTGGAGATACGCAGTATTTT
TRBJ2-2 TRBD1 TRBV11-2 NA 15 CASSLGQGWTGELFF TGTGCCAGCAGCTTGGGACAGGGTTGGACCGGGGAGCTGTTTTTT
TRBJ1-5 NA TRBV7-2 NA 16 CASSLGFAGLYEPQHF TGTGCCAGCAGCTTAGGGTTCGCAGGGCTTTATGAGCCCCAGCATTTT
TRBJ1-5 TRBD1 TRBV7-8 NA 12 CAAGTGNQPQHF TGTGCCGCAGGGACAGGAAATCAGCCCCAGCATTTT
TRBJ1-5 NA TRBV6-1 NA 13 CASRGLGNQPQHF TGTGCCAGCAGGGGGCTGGGCAATCAGCCCCAGCATTTT
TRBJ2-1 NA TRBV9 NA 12 CASSPSPNEQFF TGTGCCAGCAGCCCCAGCCCGAATGAGCAGTTCTTC
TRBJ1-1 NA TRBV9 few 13 CASSVDQLAEAFF TGTGCCAGCAGCGTTGACCAGCTGGCTGAAGCTTTCTTT
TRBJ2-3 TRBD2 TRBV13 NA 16 CASSLGLAGVTDTQYF TGTGCCAGCAGCTTAGGGTTAGCGGGAGTCACAGATACGCAGTATTTT
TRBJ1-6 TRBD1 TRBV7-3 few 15 CASSLTRGLDSPLHF TGTGCCAGCAGCTTGACCAGGGGGCTGGATTCACCCCTCCACTTT
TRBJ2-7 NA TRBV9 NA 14 CASSVEGLSYEQYF TGTGCCAGCAGCGTAGAGGGTCTCTCCTACGAGCAGTACTTC
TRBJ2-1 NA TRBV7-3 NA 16 CASSLLGTVGNNEQFF TGTGCCAGCAGCTTATTAGGGACCGTCGGAAACAATGAGCAGTTCTTC
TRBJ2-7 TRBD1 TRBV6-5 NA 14 CASSYSDRGYEQYF TGTGCCAGCAGTTACTCAGACAGGGGCTACGAGCAGTACTTC
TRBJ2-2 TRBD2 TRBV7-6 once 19 CASSLPIVGLAGDTGELFF TGTGCCAGCAGCTTACCAATCGTGGGACTAGCGGGAGACACCGGGGAGCTGTTTTTT
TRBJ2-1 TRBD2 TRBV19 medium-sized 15 CASSSIAGGPNEQFF TGTGCCAGTAGTAGTATAGCGGGGGGGCCGAATGAGCAGTTCTTC
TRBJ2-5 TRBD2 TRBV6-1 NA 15 CASGRGLAGQETQYF TGTGCCAGCGGGAGGGGACTAGCGGGACAAGAGACCCAGTACTTC
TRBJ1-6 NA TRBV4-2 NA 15 CASSQAQRVGSPLHF TGTGCCAGCAGCCAAGCTCAGCGTGTTGGTTCACCCCTCCACTTT
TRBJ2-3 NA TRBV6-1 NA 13 CASTLLSTDTQYF TGTGCCAGCACCCTCCTTAGCACAGATACGCAGTATTTT
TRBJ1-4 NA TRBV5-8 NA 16 CASSRGLGDTNEKLFF TGTGCCAGCAGCCGGGGCTTGGGGGACACTAATGAAAAACTGTTTTTT
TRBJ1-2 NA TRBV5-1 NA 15 CASTTIAGPFDGYTF TGCGCCAGCACCACAATTGCCGGGCCCTTCGATGGCTACACCTTC
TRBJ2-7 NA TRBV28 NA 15 CASSLWGEGGYEQYF TGTGCCAGCAGTTTATGGGGGGAAGGGGGGTACGAGCAGTACTTC
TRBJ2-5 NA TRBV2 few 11 CASSEARGEYF TGTGCCAGCAGTGAAGCGCGGGGAGAGTACTTC
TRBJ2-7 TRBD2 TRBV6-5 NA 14 CASATSGGTYEQYF TGTGCCAGCGCAACTAGCGGGGGAACCTACGAGCAGTACTTC
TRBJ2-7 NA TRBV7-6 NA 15 CASSSPLGYSYEQYF TGTGCCAGCAGCTCCCCCCTCGGCTACTCCTACGAGCAGTACTTC
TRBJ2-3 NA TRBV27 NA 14 CASSSTASTDTQYF TGTGCCAGCAGTTCGACAGCTAGCACAGATACGCAGTATTTT
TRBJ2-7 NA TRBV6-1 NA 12 CASRATRVEQYF TGTGCCAGCAGAGCCACCAGGGTCGAGCAGTACTTC
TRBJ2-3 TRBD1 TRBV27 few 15 CASSLGTGATDTQYF TGTGCCAGCAGTTTAGGGACAGGGGCTACAGATACGCAGTATTTT
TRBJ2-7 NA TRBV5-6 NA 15 CASSFPSLGTYEQYF TGTGCCAGCAGCTTTCCCTCCCTGGGCACCTACGAGCAGTACTTC
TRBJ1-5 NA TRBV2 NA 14 CASSDSVSNQPQHF TGTGCCAGCAGCGACAGTGTTAGCAATCAGCCCCAGCATTTT
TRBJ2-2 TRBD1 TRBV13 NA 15 CASSNRDRGHRELFF TGTGCCAGCAGCAACCGGGACAGGGGCCACCGGGAGCTGTTTTTT
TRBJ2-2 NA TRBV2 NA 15 CASSEALPGTGELFF TGTGCCAGCAGTGAAGCGTTGCCAGGCACCGGGGAGCTGTTTTTT
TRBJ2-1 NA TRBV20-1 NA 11 CSAPGGNWQFF TGCAGTGCTCCCGGGGGAAACTGGCAGTTCTTC
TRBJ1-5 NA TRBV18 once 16 CASSALGNRGNQPQHF TGTGCCAGCTCAGCTTTGGGCAATAGGGGAAATCAGCCCCAGCATTTT
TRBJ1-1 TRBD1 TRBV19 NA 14 CASSLTGELAEAFF TGTGCCAGTAGCTTAACAGGGGAATTAGCTGAAGCTTTCTTT
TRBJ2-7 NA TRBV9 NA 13 CASSVGDGGEQYF TGTGCCAGCAGCGTAGGGGATGGGGGAGAGCAGTACTTC
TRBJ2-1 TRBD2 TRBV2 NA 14 CASSEGTSVDEQFF TGTGCCAGCAGTGAAGGGACTAGCGTGGATGAGCAGTTCTTC
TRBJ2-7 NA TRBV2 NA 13 CASSPGPSYEQYF TGTGCCAGCAGCCCGGGCCCTTCCTACGAGCAGTACTTC
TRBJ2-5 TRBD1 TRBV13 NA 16 CASSSTPGQGGETQYF TGTGCCAGCAGCTCGACCCCCGGACAGGGTGGCGAGACCCAGTACTTC
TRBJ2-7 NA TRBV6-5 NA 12 CASSYRGYEQYF TGTGCCAGCAGTTATCGGGGCTACGAGCAGTACTTC
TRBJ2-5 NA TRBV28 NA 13 CASSLRREETQYF TGTGCCAGCAGTTTAAGGCGGGAAGAGACCCAGTACTTC
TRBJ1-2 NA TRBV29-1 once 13 CSVEGLSGYGYTF TGCAGCGTTGAAGGACTGTCGGGGTATGGCTACACCTTC
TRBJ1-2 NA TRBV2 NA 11 CASSGGEGYTF TGTGCCAGCAGCGGGGGGGAGGGCTACACCTTC
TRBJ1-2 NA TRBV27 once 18 CASSLFGGLGGFDYGYTF TGTGCCAGCAGTTTATTTGGGGGGCTGGGGGGGTTCGACTATGGCTACACCTTC
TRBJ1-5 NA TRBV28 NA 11 CASSFGQPQHF TGTGCCAGCAGTTTCGGTCAGCCCCAGCATTTT
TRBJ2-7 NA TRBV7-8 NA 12 CASSSRVDEQYF TGTGCCAGCAGCTCACGCGTCGACGAGCAGTACTTC
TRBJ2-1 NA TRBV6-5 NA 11 CASSTSAGQFF TGTGCCAGCAGTACTTCAGCAGGGCAGTTCTTC
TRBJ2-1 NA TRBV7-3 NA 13 CASSLGGHNEQFF TGTGCCAGCAGCTTGGGCGGACACAATGAGCAGTTCTTC